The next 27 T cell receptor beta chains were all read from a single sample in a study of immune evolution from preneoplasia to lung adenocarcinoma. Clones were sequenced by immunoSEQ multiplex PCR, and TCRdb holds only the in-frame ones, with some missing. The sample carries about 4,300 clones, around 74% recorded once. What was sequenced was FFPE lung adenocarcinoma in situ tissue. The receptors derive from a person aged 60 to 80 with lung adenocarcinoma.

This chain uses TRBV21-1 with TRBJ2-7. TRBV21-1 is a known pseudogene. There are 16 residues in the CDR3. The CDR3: CASSLTYSGVGYEQYF. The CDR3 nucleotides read TGTGCCAGCAGCCTCACCTACTCTGGTGTAGGCTACGAGCAGTACTTC.

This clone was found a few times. The CDR3 reads CASSLGGGKRPQHF. The DNA of the CDR3 is TGTGCCAGCAGCTTAGGGGGAGGCAAGCGGCCCCAGCATTTT. The chain combines TRBV7-8 with TRBJ1-5; D gene unclear. The germline CDR1 and CDR2 sequences are SGHVS and FQNEAQ. Trimming took 1 base from V and 9 from J, leaving 13 bases between them. CDR3 length: 14 amino acids.

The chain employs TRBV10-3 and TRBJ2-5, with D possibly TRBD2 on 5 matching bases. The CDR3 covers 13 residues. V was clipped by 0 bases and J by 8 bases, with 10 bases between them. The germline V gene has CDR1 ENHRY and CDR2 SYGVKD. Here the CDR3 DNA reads TGTGCCATCAGTGAGTCGAACGGGGAAACCCAGTACTTC. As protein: CAISESNGETQYF.

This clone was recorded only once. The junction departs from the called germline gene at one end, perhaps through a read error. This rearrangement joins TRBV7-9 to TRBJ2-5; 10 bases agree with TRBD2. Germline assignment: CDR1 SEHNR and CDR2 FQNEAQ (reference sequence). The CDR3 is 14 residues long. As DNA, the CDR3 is TGTACCAGCAGCCTCCTAGCGGGGGAAGAGACCCAGTACTTC. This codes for CTSSLLAGEETQYF.

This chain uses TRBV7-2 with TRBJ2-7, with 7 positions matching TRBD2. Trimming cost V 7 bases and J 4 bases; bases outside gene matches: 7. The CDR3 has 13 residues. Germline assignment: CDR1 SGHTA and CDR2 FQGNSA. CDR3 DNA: TGTGCCAGCAAGGGCAGCGGGGAGTACGAGCAGTACTTC. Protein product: CASKGSGEYEQYF.

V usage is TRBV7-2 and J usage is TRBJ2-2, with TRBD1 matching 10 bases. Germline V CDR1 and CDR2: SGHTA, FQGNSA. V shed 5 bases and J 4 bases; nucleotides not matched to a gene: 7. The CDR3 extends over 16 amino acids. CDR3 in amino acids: CASSPGDRGLTGELFF. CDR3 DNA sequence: TGTGCCAGCAGCCCAGGGGACAGGGGTCTCACCGGGGAGCTGTTTTTT.

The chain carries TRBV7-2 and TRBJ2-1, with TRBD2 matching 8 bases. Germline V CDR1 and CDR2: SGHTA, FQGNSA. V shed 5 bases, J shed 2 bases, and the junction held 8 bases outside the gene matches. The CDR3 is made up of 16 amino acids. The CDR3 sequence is CASSRSGRGAYNEQFF. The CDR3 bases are TGTGCCAGCAGCCGGAGTGGGCGGGGGGCCTACAATGAGCAGTTCTTC. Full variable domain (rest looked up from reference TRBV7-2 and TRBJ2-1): GAGVSQSPSNKVTEKGKDVELRCDPISGHTALYWYRQSLGQGLEFLIYFQGNSAPDKSGLPSDRFSAERTGGSVSTLTIQRTQQEDSAVYLCASSRSGRGAYNEQFFGPGTRLTVL.

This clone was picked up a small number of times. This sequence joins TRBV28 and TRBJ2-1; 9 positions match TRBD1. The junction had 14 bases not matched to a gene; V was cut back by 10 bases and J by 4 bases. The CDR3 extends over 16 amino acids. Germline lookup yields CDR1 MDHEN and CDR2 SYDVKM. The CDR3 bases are TGTGCCACCTACAGACAGGGGGATTGGGATTACAATGAGCAGTTCTTC. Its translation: CATYRQGDWDYNEQFF.

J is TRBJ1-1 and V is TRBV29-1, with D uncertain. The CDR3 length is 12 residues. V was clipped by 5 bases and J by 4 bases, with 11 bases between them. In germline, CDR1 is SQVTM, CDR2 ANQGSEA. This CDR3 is CSVLKSGTEAFF. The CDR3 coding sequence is TGCAGCGTTCTTAAATCGGGCACTGAAGCTTTCTTT.

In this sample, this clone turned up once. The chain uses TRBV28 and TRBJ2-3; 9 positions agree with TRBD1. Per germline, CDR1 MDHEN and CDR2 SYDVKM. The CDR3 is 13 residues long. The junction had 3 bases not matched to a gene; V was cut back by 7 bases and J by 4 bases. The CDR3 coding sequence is TGTGCCAGCAAGACAGGGGGTTCAGATACGCAGTATTTT. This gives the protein CASKTGGSDTQYF.

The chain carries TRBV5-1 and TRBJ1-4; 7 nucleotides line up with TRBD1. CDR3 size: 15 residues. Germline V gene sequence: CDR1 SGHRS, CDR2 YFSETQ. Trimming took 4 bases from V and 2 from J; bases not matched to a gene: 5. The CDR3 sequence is CASSGTGETNEKLFF. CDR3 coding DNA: TGCGCCAGCAGCGGCACAGGGGAGACTAATGAAAAACTGTTTTTT. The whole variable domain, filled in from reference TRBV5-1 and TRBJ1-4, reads KAGVTQTPRYLIKTRGQQVTLSCSPISGHRSVSWYQQTPGQGLQFLFEYFSETQRNKGNFPGRFSGRQFSNSRSEMNVSTLELGDSALYLCASSGTGETNEKLFFGSGTQLSVL.

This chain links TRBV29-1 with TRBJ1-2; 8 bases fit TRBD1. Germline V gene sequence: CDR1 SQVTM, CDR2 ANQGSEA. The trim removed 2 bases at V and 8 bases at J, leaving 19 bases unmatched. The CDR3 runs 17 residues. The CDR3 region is CSVEWGPVWDRSPGYTF. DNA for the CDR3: TGCAGCGTTGAATGGGGCCCGGTGTGGGACAGGAGCCCCGGCTACACCTTC.

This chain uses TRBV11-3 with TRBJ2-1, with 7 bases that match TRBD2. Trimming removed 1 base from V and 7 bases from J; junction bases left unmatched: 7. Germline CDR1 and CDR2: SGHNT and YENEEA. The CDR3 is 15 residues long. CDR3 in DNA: TGTGCCAGCAGCTTAGCCAGCGGGGCTTTTAATGAGCAGTTCTTC. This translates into CASSLASGAFNEQFF.

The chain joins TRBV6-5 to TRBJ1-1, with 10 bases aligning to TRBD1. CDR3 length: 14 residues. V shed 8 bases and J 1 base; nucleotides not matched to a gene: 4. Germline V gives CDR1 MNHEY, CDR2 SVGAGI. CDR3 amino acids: CASGRDRGNTEAFF. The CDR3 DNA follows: TGTGCCAGCGGGAGGGACAGGGGGAACACTGAAGCTTTCTTT.

The CDR3 here is CASSLGTVRGNTIYF. CDR3 nucleotides: TGTGCCAGCAGCTTAGGGACGGTGCGGGGAAACACCATATATTTT. The rearrangement links TRBV7-2 to TRBJ1-3; D ambiguous. CDR1 and CDR2 from the germline V gene are SGHTA and FQGNSA. Trimming took off 1 base at V and 4 bases at J, with 11 bases between the two ends. CDR3 length: 15 amino acids. Complete variable domain (other parts from reference TRBV7-2 and TRBJ1-3): GAGVSQSPSNKVTEKGKDVELRCDPISGHTALYWYRQSLGQGLEFLIYFQGNSAPDKSGLPSDRFSAERTGGSVSTLTIQRTQQEDSAVYLCASSLGTVRGNTIYFGEGSWLTVV.

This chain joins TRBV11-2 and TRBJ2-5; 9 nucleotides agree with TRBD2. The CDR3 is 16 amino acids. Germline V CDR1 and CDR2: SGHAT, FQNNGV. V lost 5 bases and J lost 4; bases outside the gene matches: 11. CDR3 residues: CASSRPAGGFGETQYF. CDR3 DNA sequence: TGTGCCAGCAGCAGACCAGCGGGGGGCTTCGGAGAGACCCAGTACTTC.

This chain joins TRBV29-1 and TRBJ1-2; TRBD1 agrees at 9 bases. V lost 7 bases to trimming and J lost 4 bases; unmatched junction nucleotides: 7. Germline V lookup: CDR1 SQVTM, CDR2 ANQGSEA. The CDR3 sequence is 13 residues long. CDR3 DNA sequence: TGCAGCGGTTACAGGGGGCAGGGCTATGGCTACACCTTC. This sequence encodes CSGYRGQGYGYTF.

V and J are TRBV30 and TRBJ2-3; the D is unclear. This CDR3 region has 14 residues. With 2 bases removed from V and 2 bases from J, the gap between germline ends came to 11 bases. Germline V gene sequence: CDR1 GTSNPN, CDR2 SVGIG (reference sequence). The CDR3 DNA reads TGTGCCTGGAGTCCCGTGGATTTCACAGATACGCAGTATTTT. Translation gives CAWSPVDFTDTQYF.

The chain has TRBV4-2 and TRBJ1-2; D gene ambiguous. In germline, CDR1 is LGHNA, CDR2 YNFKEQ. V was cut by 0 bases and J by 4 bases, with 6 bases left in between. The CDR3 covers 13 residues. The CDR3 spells CASSQDTFYGYTF. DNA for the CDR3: TGTGCCAGCAGCCAAGATACGTTCTATGGCTACACCTTC.

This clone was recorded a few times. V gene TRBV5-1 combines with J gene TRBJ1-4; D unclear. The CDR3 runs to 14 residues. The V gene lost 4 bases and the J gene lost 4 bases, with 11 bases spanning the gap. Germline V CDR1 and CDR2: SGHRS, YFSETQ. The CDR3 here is CASSLGDNNEKLFF. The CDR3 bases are TGCGCCAGCAGCCTAGGTGATAATAATGAAAAACTGTTTTTT.

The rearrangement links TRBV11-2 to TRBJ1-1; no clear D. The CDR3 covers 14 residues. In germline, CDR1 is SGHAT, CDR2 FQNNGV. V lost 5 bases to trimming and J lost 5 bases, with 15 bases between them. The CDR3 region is CASSTRGGRTEAFF. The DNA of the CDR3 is TGTGCCAGCAGCACCCGTGGAGGGCGGACTGAAGCTTTCTTT.

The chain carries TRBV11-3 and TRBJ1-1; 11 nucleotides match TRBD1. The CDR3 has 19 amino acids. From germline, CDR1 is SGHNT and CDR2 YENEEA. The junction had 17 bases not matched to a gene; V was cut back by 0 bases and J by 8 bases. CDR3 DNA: TGTGCCAGCAGCTTAGATCCCGGGACAGGGGGTTTCCGGGCCGCAGAAGCTTTCTTT. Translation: CASSLDPGTGGFRAAEAFF.

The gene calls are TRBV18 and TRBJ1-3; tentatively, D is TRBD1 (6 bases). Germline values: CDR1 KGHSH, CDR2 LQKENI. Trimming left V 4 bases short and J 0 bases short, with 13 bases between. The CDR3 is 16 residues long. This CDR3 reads CASSLRTEFSGNTIYF. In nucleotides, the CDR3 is TGTGCCAGCTCACTAAGGACAGAGTTCTCTGGAAACACCATATATTTT.

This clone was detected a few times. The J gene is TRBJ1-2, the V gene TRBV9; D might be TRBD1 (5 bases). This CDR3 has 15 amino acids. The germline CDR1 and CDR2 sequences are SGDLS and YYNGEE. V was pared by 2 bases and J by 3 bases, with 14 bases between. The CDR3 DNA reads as TGTGCCAGCAGCGTCCCAGGGAGGCAAGACTATGGCTACACCTTC. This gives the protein CASSVPGRQDYGYTF.

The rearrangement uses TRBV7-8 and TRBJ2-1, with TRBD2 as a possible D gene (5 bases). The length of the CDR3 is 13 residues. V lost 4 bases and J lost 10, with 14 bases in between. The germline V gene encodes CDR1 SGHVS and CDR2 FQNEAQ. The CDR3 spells CASSSDFPKEQFF. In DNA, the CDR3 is TGTGCCAGCAGCTCGGACTTTCCGAAGGAGCAGTTCTTC.

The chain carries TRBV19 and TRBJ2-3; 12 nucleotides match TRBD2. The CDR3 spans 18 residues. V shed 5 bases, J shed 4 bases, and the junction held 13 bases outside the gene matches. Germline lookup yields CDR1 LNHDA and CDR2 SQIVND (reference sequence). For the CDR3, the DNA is TGTGCCAGTAGTCCAACCTCTAGCGGGGGGGCCTTGGCAGATACGCAGTATTTT. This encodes CASSPTSSGGALADTQYF.

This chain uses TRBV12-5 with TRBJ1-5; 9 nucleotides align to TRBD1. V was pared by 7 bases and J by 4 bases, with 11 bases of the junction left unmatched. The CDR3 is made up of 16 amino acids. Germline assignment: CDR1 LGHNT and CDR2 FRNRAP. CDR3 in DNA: TGTGCTAGTGCCCCCTCAGTGACAGGGGGAAATCAGCCCCAGCATTTT. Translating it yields CASAPSVTGGNQPQHF.